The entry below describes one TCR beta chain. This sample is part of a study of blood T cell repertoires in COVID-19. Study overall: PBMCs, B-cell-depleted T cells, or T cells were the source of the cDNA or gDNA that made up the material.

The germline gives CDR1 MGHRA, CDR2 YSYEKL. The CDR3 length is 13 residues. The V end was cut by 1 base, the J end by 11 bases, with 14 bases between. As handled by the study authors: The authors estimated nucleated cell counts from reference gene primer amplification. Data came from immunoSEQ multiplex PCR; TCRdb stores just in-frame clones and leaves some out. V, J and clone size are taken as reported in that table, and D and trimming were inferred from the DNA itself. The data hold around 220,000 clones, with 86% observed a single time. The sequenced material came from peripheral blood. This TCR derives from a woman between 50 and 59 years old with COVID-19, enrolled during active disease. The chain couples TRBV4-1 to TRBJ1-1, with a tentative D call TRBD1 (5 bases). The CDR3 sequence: CASSQVLRKGAFF. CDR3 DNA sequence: TGCGCCAGCAGCCAAGTTCTCCGTAAGGGGGCTTTCTTT.